The 14 T cell receptor beta chains below all came from one sample that was sequenced in a study of cytomegalovirus exposure and HLA in healthy donors. The method was immunoSEQ multiplex PCR; TCRdb's version includes in-frame clones alone and lacks a portion of them. Altogether about 160,000 clones are present, 85% to 90% being singletons, with the ten largest covering roughly 6%. The sample taken for sequencing was PBMCs. These receptors all come from a woman in her 30s in good health and CMV-seronegative.

Written as DNA, the CDR3 is TGTGCCAGCAGCTCCTGGGGACAGCTTAGCACAGATACGCAGTATTTT. Translated, it gives CASSSWGQLSTDTQYF. The gene calls are TRBV7-2 and TRBJ2-3, with 7 bases that match TRBD1. Per germline, CDR1 SGHTA and CDR2 FQGNSA. The CDR3 consists of 16 residues. With V trimmed by 4 bases and J by 0 bases, 7 bases remained unmatched.

This clone was seen once. This rearrangement joins TRBV27 to TRBJ1-4; D perhaps matches TRBD1 (5 bases). This CDR3 region has 16 residues. Germline loops: CDR1 MNHEY, CDR2 SMNVEV (reference sequence). Trimming shortened V by 0 bases and J by 2 bases, and 10 bases separated the two germline ends. The CDR3 sequence is CASSLSAGETNEKLFF. CDR3 coding DNA: TGTGCCAGCAGTTTATCGGCGGGGGAGACTAATGAAAAACTGTTTTTT.

V and J are TRBV9 and TRBJ2-1; D possibly corresponds to TRBD1 (6 bases). The CDR3 is 17 amino acids. CDR1 and CDR2 (germline): SGDLS, YYNGEE. Trimming shortened V by 0 bases and J by 4 bases, and 17 bases separated the two germline ends. The CDR3 sequence: CASSVEGLGARYNEQFF. As DNA, the CDR3 is TGTGCCAGCAGCGTAGAAGGGCTGGGGGCGAGATACAATGAGCAGTTCTTC. The whole variable domain, filled in from reference TRBV9 and TRBJ2-1, reads DSGVTQTPKHLITATGQRVTLRCSPRSGDLSVYWYQQSLDQGLQFLIQYYNGEERAKGNILERFSAQQFPDLHSELNLSSLELGDSALYFCASSVEGLGARYNEQFFGPGTRLTVL.

This chain links TRBV5-6 with TRBJ1-5, with a weak D call TRBD1 (5 bases). V was trimmed by 4 bases and J by 7 bases, leaving 12 bases between them. This CDR3 has 13 amino acids. CDR1 and CDR2 (germline): SGHDT, YYEEEE. In DNA, the CDR3 is TGTGCCAGCAGCCGGGACCGCACACAGCCCCAGCATTTT. Protein sequence: CASSRDRTQPQHF.

The rearrangement joins TRBV5-6 to TRBJ2-1; D is unclear. The CDR3 is 15 amino acids. Germline CDR1 SGHDT, CDR2 YYEEEE. V lost 2 bases and J lost 13, with 22 bases in between. The CDR3 is CASSLWSINGLFQFF. CDR3 bases: TGTGCCAGCAGCTTATGGTCGATTAACGGTTTATTTCAGTTCTTC.

The chain recombines TRBV7-2 with TRBJ1-6; D perhaps matches TRBD1 (5 bases). Trimming shortened V by 5 bases and J by 8 bases, and 16 bases separated the two germline ends. The CDR3 is 15 amino acids. The germline CDR1 and CDR2 sequences are SGHTA and FQGNSA. CDR3 region: CASSTTGGVDSPLHF. For the CDR3, the DNA is TGTGCCAGCAGCACCACGGGGGGGGTCGATTCACCCCTCCACTTT.

V usage is TRBV9 and J usage is TRBJ1-4; 7 nucleotides match TRBD1. CDR3 size: 19 residues. Germline trimming cut 0 bases from V and 0 bases from J; bases unmatched to any gene: 11. Germline V lookup: CDR1 SGDLS, CDR2 YYNGEE. CDR3 sequence (DNA): TGTGCCAGCAGCGTAGCGGGACAGCCGGGGATTGCAACTAATGAAAAACTGTTTTTT. This gives the protein CASSVAGQPGIATNEKLFF.

The chain is built from TRBV27 and TRBJ2-7; 8 bases align to TRBD2. The CDR3 is 15 residues long. Germline assignment: CDR1 MNHEY and CDR2 SMNVEV (reference sequence). Trimming removed 6 bases from V and 6 bases from J; junction bases left unmatched: 13. The CDR3 loop reads CASSLFGRASAEQYF. The CDR3, as DNA: TGTGCCAGCAGCCTATTCGGGAGGGCTTCCGCCGAGCAGTACTTC.

The chain has TRBV7-3 and TRBJ1-1; 8 nucleotides agree with TRBD1. Per germline, CDR1 SGHTA and CDR2 FQGTGA. The CDR3 is made up of 14 amino acids. The V segment lost 2 bases and the J segment 5 bases; nucleotides outside the gene matches: 4. CDR3 protein: CASSLSGGETEAFF. In DNA, the CDR3 is TGTGCCAGCAGCTTATCAGGGGGCGAGACTGAAGCTTTCTTT.

V usage is TRBV11-2 and J usage is TRBJ2-7; 8 bases match TRBD1. This CDR3 is built from 14 residues. V gave up 1 base and J gave up 6 bases; unmatched junction bases: 5. Germline V gene data show CDR1 as SGHAT and CDR2 as FQNNGV. The CDR3 nucleotides are TGTGCCAGCAGCTTAGTGGGACAGGCACGCGAGCAGTACTTC. Its protein is CASSLVGQAREQYF.

The table lists this clone with a count of one. The chain uses TRBV7-3 and TRBJ2-1; 15 positions match TRBD2. The CDR3 is made up of 18 amino acids. Trimming removed 5 bases from V and 4 bases from J; junction bases left unmatched: 9. CDR1 SGHTA and CDR2 FQGTGA come from the germline V gene. CDR3 nucleotides: TGTGCCAGCAGCCGAACGGGACTAGCGGGAGGAGGATACAATGAGCAGTTCTTC. The encoded protein is CASSRTGLAGGGYNEQFF. The full variable domain, with the rest looked up from reference TRBV7-3 and TRBJ2-1, is GAGVSQTPSNKVTEKGKYVELRCDPISGHTALYWYRQSLGQGPEFLIYFQGTGAADDSGLPNDRFFAVRPEGSVSTLKIQRTERGDSAVYLCASSRTGLAGGGYNEQFFGPGTRLTVL.

The chain recombines TRBV29-1 with TRBJ2-7, with unresolved D. Trimming pared 7 bases from V and 2 bases from J, leaving 15 bases between. The CDR3 sequence is 13 residues long. Germline CDR1 reads SQVTM; CDR2 reads ANQGSEA. CDR3 protein: CSAAEPGTYEQYF. As DNA, the CDR3 is TGCAGCGCGGCCGAACCTGGGACCTACGAGCAGTACTTC.

The rearrangement uses TRBV2 and TRBJ2-3; no definite D call. V dropped 4 bases and J dropped 2 bases, with 7 bases sitting between them. This CDR3 spans 13 amino acids. Per the germline V gene, CDR1 is SNHLY and CDR2 is FYNNEI. CDR3 loop: CASSVGYTDTQYF. The CDR3 DNA sequence: TGTGCCAGCAGTGTAGGGTACACAGATACGCAGTATTTT.

The chain carries TRBV4-1 and TRBJ2-1; 12 bases fit TRBD1. Germline lookup yields CDR1 MGHRA and CDR2 YSYEKL. After removal of 0 bases from V and 3 bases from J, the junction contained 3 bases not matched to a gene. The CDR3 has 17 residues. In DNA, the CDR3 is TGCGCCAGCAGCCAAGATGGGACAGGGGGCATCTACAATGAGCAGTTCTTC. Translating it yields CASSQDGTGGIYNEQFF.